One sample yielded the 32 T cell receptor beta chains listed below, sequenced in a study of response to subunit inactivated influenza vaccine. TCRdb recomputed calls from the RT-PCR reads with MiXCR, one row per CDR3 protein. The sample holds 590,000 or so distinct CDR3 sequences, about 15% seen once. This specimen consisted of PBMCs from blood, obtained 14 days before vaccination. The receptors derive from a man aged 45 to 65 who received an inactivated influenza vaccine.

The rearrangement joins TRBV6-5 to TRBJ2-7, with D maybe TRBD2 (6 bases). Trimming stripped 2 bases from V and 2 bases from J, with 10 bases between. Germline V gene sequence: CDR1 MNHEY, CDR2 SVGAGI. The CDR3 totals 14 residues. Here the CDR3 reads CASSYGGETYEQYF. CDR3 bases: TGTGCCAGCAGTTACGGCGGGGAAACCTACGAGCAGTACTTC.

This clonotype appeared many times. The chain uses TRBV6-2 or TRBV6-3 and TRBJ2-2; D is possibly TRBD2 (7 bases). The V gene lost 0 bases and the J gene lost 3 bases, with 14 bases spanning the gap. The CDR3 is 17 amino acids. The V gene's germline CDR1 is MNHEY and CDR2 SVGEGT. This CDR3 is CASSYSPGGRDTGELFF. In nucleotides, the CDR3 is TGTGCCAGCAGTTACTCCCCGGGGGGCCGGGACACCGGGGAGCTGTTTTTT.

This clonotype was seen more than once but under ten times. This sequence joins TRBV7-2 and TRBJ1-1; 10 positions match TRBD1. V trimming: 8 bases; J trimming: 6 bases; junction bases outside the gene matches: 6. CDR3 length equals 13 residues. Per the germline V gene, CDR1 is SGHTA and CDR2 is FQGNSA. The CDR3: CASGTGAGAEAFF. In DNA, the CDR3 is TGTGCCAGCGGGACAGGGGCCGGCGCTGAAGCTTTCTTT.

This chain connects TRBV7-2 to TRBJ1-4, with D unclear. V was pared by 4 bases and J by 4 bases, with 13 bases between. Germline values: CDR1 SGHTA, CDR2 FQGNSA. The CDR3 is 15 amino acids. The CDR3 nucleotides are TGTGCCAGCAGCTCCCAACAGACGCATAATGAAAAACTGTTTTTT. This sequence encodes CASSSQQTHNEKLFF.

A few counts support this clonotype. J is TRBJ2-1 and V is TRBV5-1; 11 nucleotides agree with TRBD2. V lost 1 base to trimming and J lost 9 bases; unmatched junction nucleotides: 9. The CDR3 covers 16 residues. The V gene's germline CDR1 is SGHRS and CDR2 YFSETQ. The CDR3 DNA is TGCGCCAGCAGCTTGCGTCCTAGCGGGGGGAAGGTTGAGCAGTTCTTC. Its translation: CASSLRPSGGKVEQFF. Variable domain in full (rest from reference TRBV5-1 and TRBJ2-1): KAGVTQTPRYLIKTRGQQVTLSCSPISGHRSVSWYQQTPGQGLQFLFEYFSETQRNKGNFPGRFSGRQFSNSRSEMNVSTLELGDSALYLCASSLRPSGGKVEQFFGPGTRLTVL.

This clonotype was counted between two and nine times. This chain's CDR3 is CASSLQEGYTEAFF. The DNA of the CDR3 is TGCGCCAGCAGCTTACAGGAGGGGTACACTGAAGCTTTCTTT. This chain connects TRBV5-1 to TRBJ1-1; D perhaps matches TRBD1 (5 bases). Per the germline V gene, CDR1 is SGHRS and CDR2 is YFSETQ. Trimming took 2 bases from V and 3 from J, leaving 11 bases between them. CDR3 size: 14 residues.

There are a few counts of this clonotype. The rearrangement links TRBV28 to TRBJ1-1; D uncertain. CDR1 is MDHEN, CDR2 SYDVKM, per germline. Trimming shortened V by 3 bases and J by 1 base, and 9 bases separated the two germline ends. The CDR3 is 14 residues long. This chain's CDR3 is CASSLTTANTEAFF. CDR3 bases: TGTGCCAGCAGTTTGACGACTGCGAACACTGAAGCTTTCTTT.

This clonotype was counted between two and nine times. The CDR3 DNA reads TGTGCCAGCGGGCACAGGGACAGGGGCACCGGGGAGCTGTTTTTT. Amino acid sequence: CASGHRDRGTGELFF. The chain combines TRBV7-2 with TRBJ2-2; 10 bases map to TRBD1. The germline gives CDR1 SGHTA, CDR2 FQGNSA. The CDR3 extends over 15 amino acids. The ends lost 8 bases at V and 4 bases at J; junction bases unmatched: 7.

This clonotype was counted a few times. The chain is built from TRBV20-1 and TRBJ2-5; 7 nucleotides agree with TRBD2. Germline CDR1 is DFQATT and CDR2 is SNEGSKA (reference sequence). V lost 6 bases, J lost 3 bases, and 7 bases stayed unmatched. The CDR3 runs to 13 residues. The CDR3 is CSAPPSGKETQYF. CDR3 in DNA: TGCAGTGCCCCTCCGAGCGGGAAAGAGACCCAGTACTTC.

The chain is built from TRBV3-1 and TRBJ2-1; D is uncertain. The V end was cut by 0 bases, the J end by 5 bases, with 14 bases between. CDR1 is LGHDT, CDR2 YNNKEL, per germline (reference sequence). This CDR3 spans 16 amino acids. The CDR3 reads CASSQEASRLNNEQFF. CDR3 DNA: TGTGCCAGCAGCCAAGAAGCGAGTAGATTAAACAATGAGCAGTTCTTC.

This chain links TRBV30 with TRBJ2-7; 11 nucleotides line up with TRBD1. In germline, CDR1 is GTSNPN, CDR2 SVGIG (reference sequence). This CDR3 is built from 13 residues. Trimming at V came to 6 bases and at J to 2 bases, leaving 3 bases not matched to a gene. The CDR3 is CACPGQGAYEQYF. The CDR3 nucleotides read TGTGCCTGTCCGGGACAGGGGGCCTACGAGCAGTACTTC.

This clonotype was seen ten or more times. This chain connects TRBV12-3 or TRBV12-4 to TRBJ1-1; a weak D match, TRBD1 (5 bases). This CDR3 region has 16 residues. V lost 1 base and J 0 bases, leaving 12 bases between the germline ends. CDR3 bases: TGTGCCAGCAGTTTAGGGACATCATTCATGAACACTGAAGCTTTCTTT. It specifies CASSLGTSFMNTEAFF.

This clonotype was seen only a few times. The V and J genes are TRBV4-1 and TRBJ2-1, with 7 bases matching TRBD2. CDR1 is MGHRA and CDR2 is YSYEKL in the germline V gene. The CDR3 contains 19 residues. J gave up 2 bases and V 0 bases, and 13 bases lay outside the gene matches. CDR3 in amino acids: CASSQDHWASGMTYNEQFF. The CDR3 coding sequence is TGCGCCAGCAGCCAAGATCATTGGGCTAGCGGTATGACCTACAATGAGCAGTTCTTC.

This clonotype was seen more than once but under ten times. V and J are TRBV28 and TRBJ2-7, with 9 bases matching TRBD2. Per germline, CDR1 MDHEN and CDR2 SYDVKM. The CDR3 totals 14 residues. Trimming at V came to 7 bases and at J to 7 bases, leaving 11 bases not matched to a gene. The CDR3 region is CASTPGLAGEEQYF. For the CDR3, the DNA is TGTGCCAGCACCCCCGGTTTAGCGGGAGAAGAGCAGTACTTC.

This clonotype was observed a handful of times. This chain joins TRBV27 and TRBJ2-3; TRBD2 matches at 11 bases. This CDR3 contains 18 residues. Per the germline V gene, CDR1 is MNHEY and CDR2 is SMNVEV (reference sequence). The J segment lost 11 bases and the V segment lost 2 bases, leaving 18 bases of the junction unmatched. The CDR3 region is CASSLRGGTSGSPVKQYF. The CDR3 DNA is TGTGCCAGCAGTTTAAGGGGCGGGACTAGCGGCTCACCAGTTAAGCAGTATTTT.

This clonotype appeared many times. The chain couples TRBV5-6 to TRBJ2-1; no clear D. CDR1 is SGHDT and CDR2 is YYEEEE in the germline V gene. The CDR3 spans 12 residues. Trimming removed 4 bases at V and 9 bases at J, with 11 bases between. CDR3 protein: CASSLRVGEQFF. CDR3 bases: TGTGCCAGCAGCCTCCGGGTGGGTGAGCAGTTCTTC.

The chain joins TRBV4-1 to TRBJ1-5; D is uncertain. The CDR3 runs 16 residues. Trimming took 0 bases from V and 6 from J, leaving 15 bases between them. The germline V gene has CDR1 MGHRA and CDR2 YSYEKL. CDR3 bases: TGCGCCAGCAGCCAAGAAGTGTCGAAGTTTACTCAGCCCCAGCATTTT. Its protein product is CASSQEVSKFTQPQHF.

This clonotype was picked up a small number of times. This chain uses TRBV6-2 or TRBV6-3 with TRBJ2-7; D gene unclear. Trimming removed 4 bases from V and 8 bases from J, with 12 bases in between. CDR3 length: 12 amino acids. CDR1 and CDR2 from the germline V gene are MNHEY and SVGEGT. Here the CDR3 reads CASSSPDHQQYF. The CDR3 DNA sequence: TGTGCCAGCAGTTCCCCCGATCACCAGCAGTACTTC.

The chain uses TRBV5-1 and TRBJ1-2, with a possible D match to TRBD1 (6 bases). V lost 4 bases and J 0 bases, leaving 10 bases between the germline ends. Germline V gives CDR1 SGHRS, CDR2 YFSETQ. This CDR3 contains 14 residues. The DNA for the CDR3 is TGCGCCAGCAGCGCCCGGACAGCTAACTATGGCTACACCTTC. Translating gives CASSARTANYGYTF.

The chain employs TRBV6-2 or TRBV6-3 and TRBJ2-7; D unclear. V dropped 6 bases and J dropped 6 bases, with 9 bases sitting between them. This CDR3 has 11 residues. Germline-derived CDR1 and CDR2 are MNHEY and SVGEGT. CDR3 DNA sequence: TGTGCCAGCAGGCGACGGACCGAGCAGTACTTC. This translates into CASRRRTEQYF.

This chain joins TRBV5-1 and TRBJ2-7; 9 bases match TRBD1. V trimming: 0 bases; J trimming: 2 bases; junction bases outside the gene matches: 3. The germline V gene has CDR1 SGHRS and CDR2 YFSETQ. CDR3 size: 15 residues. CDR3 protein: CASSLGQGVPYEQYF. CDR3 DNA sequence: TGCGCCAGCAGCTTGGGACAGGGGGTTCCCTACGAGCAGTACTTC.

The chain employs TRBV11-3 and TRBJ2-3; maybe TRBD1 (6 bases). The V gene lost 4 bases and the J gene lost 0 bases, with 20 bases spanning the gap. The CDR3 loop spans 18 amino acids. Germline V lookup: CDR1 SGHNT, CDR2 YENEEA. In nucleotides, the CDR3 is TGTGCCAGCAGCTCACCTCATTCAGGGGTGGCTAGCACAGATACGCAGTATTTT. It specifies CASSSPHSGVASTDTQYF.

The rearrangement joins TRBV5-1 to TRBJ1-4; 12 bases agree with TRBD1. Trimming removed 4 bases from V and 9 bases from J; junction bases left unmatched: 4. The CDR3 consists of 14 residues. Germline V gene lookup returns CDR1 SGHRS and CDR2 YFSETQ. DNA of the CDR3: TGCGCCAGCAGCGGGGGGACAGGGGGCAAAAAACTGTTTTTT. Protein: CASSGGTGGKKLFF.

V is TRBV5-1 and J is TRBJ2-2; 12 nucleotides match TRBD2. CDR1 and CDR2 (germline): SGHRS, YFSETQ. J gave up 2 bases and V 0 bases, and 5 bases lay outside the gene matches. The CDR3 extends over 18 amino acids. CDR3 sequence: CASSLAGTSGFNTGELFF. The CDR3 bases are TGCGCCAGCAGCTTGGCCGGGACTAGCGGGTTCAACACCGGGGAGCTGTTTTTT. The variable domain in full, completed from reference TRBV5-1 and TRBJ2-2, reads KAGVTQTPRYLIKTRGQQVTLSCSPISGHRSVSWYQQTPGQGLQFLFEYFSETQRNKGNFPGRFSGRQFSNSRSEMNVSTLELGDSALYLCASSLAGTSGFNTGELFFGEGSRLTVL.

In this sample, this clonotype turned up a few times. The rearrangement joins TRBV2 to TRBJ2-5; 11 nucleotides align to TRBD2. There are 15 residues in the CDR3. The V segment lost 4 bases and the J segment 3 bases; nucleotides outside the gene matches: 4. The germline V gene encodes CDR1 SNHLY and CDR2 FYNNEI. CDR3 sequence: CASSGTSGREETQYF. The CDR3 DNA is TGTGCCAGCAGTGGAACTAGCGGGAGAGAAGAGACCCAGTACTTC. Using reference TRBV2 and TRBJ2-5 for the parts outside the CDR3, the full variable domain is EPEVTQTPSHQVTQMGQEVILRCVPISNHLYFYWYRQILGQKVEFLVSFYNNEISEKSEIFDDQFSVERPDGSNFTLKIRSTKLEDSAMYFCASSGTSGREETQYFGPGTRLLVL.

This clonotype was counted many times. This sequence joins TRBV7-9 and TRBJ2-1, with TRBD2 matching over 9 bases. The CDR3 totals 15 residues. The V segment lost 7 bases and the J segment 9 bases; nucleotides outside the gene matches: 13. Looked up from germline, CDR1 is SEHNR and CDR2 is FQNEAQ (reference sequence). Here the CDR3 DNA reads TGTGCCAGCACCCGCGGGATAGCGGGGGTGGGTGAGCAGTTCTTC. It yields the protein CASTRGIAGVGEQFF.

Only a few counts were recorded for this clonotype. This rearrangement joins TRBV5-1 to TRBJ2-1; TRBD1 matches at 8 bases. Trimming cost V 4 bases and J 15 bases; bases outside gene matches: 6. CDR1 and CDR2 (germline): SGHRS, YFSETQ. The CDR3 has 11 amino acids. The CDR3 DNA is TGCGCCAGCAGCCCTAGACAGGGGCGGTTCTTC. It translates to CASSPRQGRFF.

The DNA of the CDR3 is TGCAGCGTTGGCCAGGGGGGCTACAATGAGCAGTTCTTC. Translated: CSVGQGGYNEQFF. The rearrangement links TRBV29-1 to TRBJ2-1, with a possible D match to TRBD1 (7 bases). The CDR3 spans 13 residues. V lost 4 bases to trimming and J lost 3 bases, with 10 bases between them. Germline CDR1 SQVTM, CDR2 ANQGSEA.

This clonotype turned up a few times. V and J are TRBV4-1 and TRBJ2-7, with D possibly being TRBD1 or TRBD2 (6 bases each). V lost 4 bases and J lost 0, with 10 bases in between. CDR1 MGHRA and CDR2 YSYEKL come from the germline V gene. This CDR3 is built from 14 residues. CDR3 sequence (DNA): TGCGCCAGCAGCCGGCGGGACACCTCCTACGAGCAGTACTTC. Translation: CASSRRDTSYEQYF.

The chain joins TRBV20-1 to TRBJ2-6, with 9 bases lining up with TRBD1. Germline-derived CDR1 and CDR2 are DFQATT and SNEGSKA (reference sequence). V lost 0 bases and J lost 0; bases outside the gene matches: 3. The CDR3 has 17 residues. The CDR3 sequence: CSARDGTGYSGANVLTF. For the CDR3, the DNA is TGCAGTGCTAGAGATGGGACAGGGTACTCTGGGGCCAACGTCCTGACTTTC.

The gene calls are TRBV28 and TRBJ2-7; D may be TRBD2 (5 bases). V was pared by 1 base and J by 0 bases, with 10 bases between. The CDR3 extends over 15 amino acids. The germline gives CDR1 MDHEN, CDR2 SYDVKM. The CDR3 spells CASSLFGVPSYEQYF. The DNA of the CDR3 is TGTGCCAGCAGTTTATTCGGGGTACCCTCCTACGAGCAGTACTTC.

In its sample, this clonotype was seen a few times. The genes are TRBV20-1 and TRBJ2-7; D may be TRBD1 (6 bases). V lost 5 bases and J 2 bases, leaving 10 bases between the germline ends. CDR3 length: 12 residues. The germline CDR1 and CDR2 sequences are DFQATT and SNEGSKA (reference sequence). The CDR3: CSAGQQPYEQYF. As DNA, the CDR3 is TGCAGTGCTGGACAGCAACCCTACGAGCAGTACTTC.